These 14 T cell receptor beta chains were all obtained from the same sample, sequenced in a study of cytomegalovirus exposure and HLA in healthy donors. 60 Vbeta and 13 Jbeta primers were used in PCR. Method: immunoSEQ multiplex PCR; TCRdb's copy keeps in-frame clones and lacks some. Among some 130,000 clones listed, 65% to 80% were seen once. Sequencing input: PBMCs. The receptors were sampled from a human donor in good health.

The rearrangement links TRBV7-6 to TRBJ2-7, with 7 bases fitting TRBD1. This CDR3 has 15 residues. Germline V lookup: CDR1 SGHVS, CDR2 FNYEAQ. The trim removed 1 base at V and 5 bases at J, leaving 8 bases unmatched. The CDR3 protein is CASSLGTGRLDEQYF. The CDR3 DNA sequence: TGTGCCAGCAGCTTAGGGACAGGCCGCCTAGACGAGCAGTACTTC.

This clone was counted once. The rearrangement links TRBV6-5 to TRBJ2-6, with D unclear. The germline V gene encodes CDR1 MNHEY and CDR2 SVGAGI. Between the trimmed V and J ends, which lost 6 bases and 0 bases, there was a span of 9 bases. The CDR3 has 15 amino acids. The CDR3: CASSPTTSGANVLTF. The CDR3 nucleotides read TGTGCCAGCAGCCCGACAACCTCTGGGGCCAACGTCCTGACTTTC.

The DNA of the CDR3 is TGTGCCAGCAGTTACTCGATGGACAGGGGGGCCGAGCAGTACTTC. Translation gives CASSYSMDRGAEQYF. The J gene is TRBJ2-7, the V gene TRBV6-5; TRBD1 matches 10 bases. J lost 6 bases, V lost 0 bases, and 5 bases had no gene match. In germline, CDR1 is MNHEY, CDR2 SVGAGI. CDR3 length equals 15 residues.

The genes are TRBV18 and TRBJ2-1; no reliable D call. This CDR3 has 17 amino acids. Germline V gene sequence: CDR1 KGHSH, CDR2 LQKENI. V gave up 3 bases and J gave up 0 bases, with 15 bases separating them. The CDR3 loop is CASSPSRQAISYNEQFF. As DNA, the CDR3 is TGTGCCAGCTCACCGAGTCGACAAGCCATCTCCTACAATGAGCAGTTCTTC.

This chain joins TRBV28 and TRBJ1-5, with TRBD1 matching over 7 bases. V lost 2 bases and J lost 11; bases outside the gene matches: 18. The CDR3 runs 17 residues. CDR1 and CDR2 from the germline V gene are MDHEN and SYDVKM. This chain's CDR3 is CASSLGARAGGNLAQHF. CDR3 DNA: TGTGCCAGCAGTTTAGGGGCGCGGGCAGGGGGGAATTTGGCCCAGCATTTT.

In its sample, this clone was seen a few times. The junction departs from germline at one end; a sequencing error may be responsible. The chain employs TRBV27 and TRBJ1-3; possible D gene TRBD1, 5 bases. Germline loops: CDR1 MNHEY, CDR2 SMNVEV (reference sequence). The CDR3 runs to 14 residues. CDR3 region: CASILDSPLDTYRF. In DNA, the CDR3 is TGTGCCAGCATCCTTGACAGCCCCCTGGACACTTACCGATTT.

The DNA for the CDR3 is TGTGCCAGCAGCGCGACCGGGACTACCGTCGCCTACAGCGATGAGCAGTTCTTC. Translating it yields CASSATGTTVAYSDEQFF. This chain connects TRBV7-3 to TRBJ2-1; 7 bases are a match to TRBD2. Unmatched junction bases numbered 21, after V lost 5 bases and J lost 8 bases. Germline CDR1 SGHTA, CDR2 FQGTGA. The CDR3 contains 18 residues.

The chain links TRBV7-2 to TRBJ2-1; 7 nucleotides match TRBD2. V lost 5 bases to trimming and J lost 4 bases; unmatched junction nucleotides: 8. The length of the CDR3 is 15 residues. Per the germline V gene, CDR1 is SGHTA and CDR2 is FQGNSA. CDR3 DNA sequence: TGTGCCAGCAGCGGGGGGGTAGCGGAGTACAATGAGCAGTTCTTC. Amino acids: CASSGGVAEYNEQFF.

The chain couples TRBV11-2 to TRBJ2-7; the D gene is possibly TRBD2 (5 bases). CDR3 length: 12 residues. V was clipped by 1 base and J by 5 bases, with 6 bases between them. Germline V CDR1 and CDR2: SGHAT, FQNNGV. For the CDR3, the DNA is TGTGCCAGCAGCTTAGTTAGCGACGAGCAGTACTTC. Translated, it gives CASSLVSDEQYF.

The chain recombines TRBV2 with TRBJ1-4, with 7 bases lining up with TRBD1. Germline loops: CDR1 SNHLY, CDR2 FYNNEI. This CDR3 is built from 14 residues. V shed 3 bases, J shed 6 bases, and the junction held 4 bases outside the gene matches. Written as DNA, the CDR3 is TGTGCCAGCAGTGACCGACAGGGTCATGAAAAACTGTTTTTT. Its translation: CASSDRQGHEKLFF.

This clone was counted only a few times. The rearrangement uses TRBV7-6 and TRBJ2-7; 11 bases align to TRBD2. The junction had 7 bases not matched to a gene; V was cut back by 5 bases and J by 7 bases. Germline V gene sequence: CDR1 SGHVS, CDR2 FNYEAQ. There are 14 residues in the CDR3. CDR3 sequence: CASSLGVAGGEQYF. The DNA for the CDR3 is TGTGCCAGCAGCCTCGGGGTAGCGGGAGGGGAGCAGTACTTC.

This chain links TRBV4-1 with TRBJ1-4, with a tentative D call TRBD1 (5 bases). Germline V gives CDR1 MGHRA, CDR2 YSYEKL. This CDR3 is built from 18 residues. Between the trimmed V and J ends, which lost 4 bases and 3 bases, there was a span of 21 bases. CDR3 DNA sequence: TGCGCCAGCAGCCCCACAGGAAACCCCCTTTCACCTAATGAAAAACTGTTTTTT. Translated: CASSPTGNPLSPNEKLFF.

The chain is built from TRBV9 and TRBJ2-1; D gene unclear. The germline V gene has CDR1 SGDLS and CDR2 YYNGEE. This CDR3 contains 15 residues. Trimming left V 4 bases short and J 4 bases short, with 15 bases between. The CDR3 DNA is TGTGCCAGCAGCACTACTGGCGGCACTTACAATGAGCAGTTCTTC. Protein product: CASSTTGGTYNEQFF.

The chain carries TRBV5-1 and TRBJ1-3; 10 positions match TRBD1. Germline assignment: CDR1 SGHRS and CDR2 YFSETQ. V lost 4 bases to trimming and J lost 4 bases; unmatched junction nucleotides: 8. The CDR3 is made up of 16 amino acids. The chain's CDR3 is CASSPGTGERGNTIYF. Here the CDR3 DNA reads TGCGCCAGCAGCCCCGGGACAGGGGAAAGGGGAAACACCATATATTTT.